One T cell receptor (beta chain) is described in this entry. The data stem from a study of blood T cell repertoires in COVID-19. As for the study in general: COVID-19 samples from acute and convalescent phases originated in the United States, Italy and Spain.

Trimming took 4 bases from V and 6 from J, leaving 21 bases between them. CDR3 length: 16 amino acids. Germline V lookup: CDR1 SGHNT, CDR2 YYREEE (reference sequence). Per the original methods: Estimated nucleated cell counts came from reference gene primer amplification. TCRdb's table, derived via immunoSEQ multiplex PCR, lists solely in-frame clones and lacks some. V and J calls and clone size are those listed in that table; D and trimming were worked out from the DNA. The table includes some 140,000 clones, almost 85% detected once. The chain uses TRBV5-4 and TRBJ2-3; a weak D match, TRBD1 (5 bases). The source is a middle-aged man with acute COVID-19. Sequencing was carried out using PBMCs or T cells enriched from blood (not recorded which). CDR3 nucleotide sequence: TGTGCCAGCAGCCCTCAACAGGAGATTCGTAGTGATACGCAGTATTTT. This sequence encodes CASSPQQEIRSDTQYF.